This TCR beta chain was retrieved from a study of breast tumors, draining lymph nodes, adjacent tissues. A note on this clonotype: Its antigen is undetermined.

Trimming cost V 5 bases and J 2 bases; bases outside gene matches: 5. The CDR3 is 14 residues long. Germline assignment: CDR1 PRHDT and CDR2 FYEKMQ (reference sequence). Findings and limits, study-wide: Tumor and nontumor repertoires were significantly more similar in luminal-like than in basal-like breast cancer. That most tumor T cells come from lymph nodes remained unproven. Data fit most tumor T cells coming from lymph node, expanding in tumor. Tumor repertoires ranked between lymph nodes and nontumor tissue in diversity, with V and J gene preferences.

TCRdb re-derived calls from the multiplex PCR reads in MiXCR, one entry per CDR3 protein. The repertoire includes approximately 60,000 distinct CDR3 sequences, roughly 50% of them detected once, and roughly a fifth sits in the top ten. The receptor comes from a female donor with breast cancer. Some clones in this sample may be carry-over from other donors' samples. V usage is TRBV13 and J usage is TRBJ2-7, with TRBD1 matching 8 bases. Sequencing used breast tumor tissue. CDR3 amino acids: CASSTGQGPYEQYF. The CDR3 bases are TGTGCCAGCAGCACAGGACAGGGACCCTACGAGCAGTACTTC.